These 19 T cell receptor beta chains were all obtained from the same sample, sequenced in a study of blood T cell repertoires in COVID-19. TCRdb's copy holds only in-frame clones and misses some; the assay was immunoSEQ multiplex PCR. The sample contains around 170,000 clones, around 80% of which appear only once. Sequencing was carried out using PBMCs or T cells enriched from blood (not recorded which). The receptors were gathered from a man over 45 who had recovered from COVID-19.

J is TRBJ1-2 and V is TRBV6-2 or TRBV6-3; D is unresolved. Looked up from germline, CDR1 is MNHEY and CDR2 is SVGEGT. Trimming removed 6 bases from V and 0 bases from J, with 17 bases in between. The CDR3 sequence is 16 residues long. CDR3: CASSPFSLGANYGYTF. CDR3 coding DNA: TGTGCCAGCAGCCCTTTCTCCCTGGGAGCTAACTATGGCTACACCTTC.

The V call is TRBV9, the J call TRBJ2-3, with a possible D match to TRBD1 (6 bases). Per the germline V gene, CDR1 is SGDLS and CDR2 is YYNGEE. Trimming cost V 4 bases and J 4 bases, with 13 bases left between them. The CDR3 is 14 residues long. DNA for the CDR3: TGTGCCAGCAGCCTCAGGGGCCCCCCAGATACGCAGTATTTT. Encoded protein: CASSLRGPPDTQYF.

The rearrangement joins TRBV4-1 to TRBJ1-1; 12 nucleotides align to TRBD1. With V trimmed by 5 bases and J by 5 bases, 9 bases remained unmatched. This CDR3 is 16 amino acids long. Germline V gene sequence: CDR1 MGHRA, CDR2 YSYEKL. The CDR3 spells CASSSPGQGARTEAFF. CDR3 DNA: TGCGCCAGCAGCTCACCGGGACAGGGGGCAAGGACTGAAGCTTTCTTT.

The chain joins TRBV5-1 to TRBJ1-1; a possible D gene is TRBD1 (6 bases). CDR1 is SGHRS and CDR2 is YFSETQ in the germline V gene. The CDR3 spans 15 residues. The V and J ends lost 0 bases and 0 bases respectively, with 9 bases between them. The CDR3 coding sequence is TGCGCCAGCAGCTTGGCCGAGGGGGTGAACACTGAAGCTTTCTTT. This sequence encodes CASSLAEGVNTEAFF. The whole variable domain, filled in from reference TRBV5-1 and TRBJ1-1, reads KAGVTQTPRYLIKTRGQQVTLSCSPISGHRSVSWYQQTPGQGLQFLFEYFSETQRNKGNFPGRFSGRQFSNSRSEMNVSTLELGDSALYLCASSLAEGVNTEAFFGQGTRLTVV.

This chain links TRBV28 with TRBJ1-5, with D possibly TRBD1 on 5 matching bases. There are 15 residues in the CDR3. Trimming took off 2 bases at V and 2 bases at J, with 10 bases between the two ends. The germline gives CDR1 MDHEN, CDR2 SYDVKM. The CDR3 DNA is TGTGCCAGCAGTTTAGGGGGGAATGGCAATCAGCCCCAGCATTTT. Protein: CASSLGGNGNQPQHF.

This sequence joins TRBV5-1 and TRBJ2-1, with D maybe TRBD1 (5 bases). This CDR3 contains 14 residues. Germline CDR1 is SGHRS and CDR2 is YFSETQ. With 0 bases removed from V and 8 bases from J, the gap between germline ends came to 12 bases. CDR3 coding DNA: TGCGCCAGCAGCTTGGGACAGCAAAGAGATGAGCAGTTCTTC. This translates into CASSLGQQRDEQFF.

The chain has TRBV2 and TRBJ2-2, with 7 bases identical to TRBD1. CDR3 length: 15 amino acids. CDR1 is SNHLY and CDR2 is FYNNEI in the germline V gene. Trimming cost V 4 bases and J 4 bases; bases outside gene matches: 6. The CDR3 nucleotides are TGTGCCAGCAGTGGAGGGACAGTGGGCACCGGGGAGCTGTTTTTT. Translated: CASSGGTVGTGELFF.

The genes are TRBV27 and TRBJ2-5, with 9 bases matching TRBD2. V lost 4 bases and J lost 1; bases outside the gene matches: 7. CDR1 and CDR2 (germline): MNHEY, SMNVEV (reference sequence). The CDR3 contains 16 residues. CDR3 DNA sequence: TGTGCCAGCAGTTCCATAGCGGGGGCGATCCAAGAGACCCAGTACTTC. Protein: CASSSIAGAIQETQYF.

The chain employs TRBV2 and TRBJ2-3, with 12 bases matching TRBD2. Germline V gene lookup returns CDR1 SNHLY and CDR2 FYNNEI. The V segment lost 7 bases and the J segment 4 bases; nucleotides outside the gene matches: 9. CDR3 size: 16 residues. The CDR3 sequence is CASTFLAGGPSDTQYF. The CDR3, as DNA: TGTGCCAGCACTTTTCTAGCGGGGGGGCCTTCAGATACGCAGTATTTT.

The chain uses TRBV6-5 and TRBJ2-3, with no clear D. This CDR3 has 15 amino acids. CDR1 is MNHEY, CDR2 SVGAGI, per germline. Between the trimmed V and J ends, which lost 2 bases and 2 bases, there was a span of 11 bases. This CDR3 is CASSYRGEITDTQYF. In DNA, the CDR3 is TGTGCCAGCAGTTACCGCGGAGAAATCACAGATACGCAGTATTTT.

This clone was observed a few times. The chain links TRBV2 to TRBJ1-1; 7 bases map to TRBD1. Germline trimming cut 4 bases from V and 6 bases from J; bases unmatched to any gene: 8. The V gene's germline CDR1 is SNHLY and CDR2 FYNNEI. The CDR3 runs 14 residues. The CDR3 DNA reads TGTGCCAGCAGTGGTACAACAGGGGTTTCTGAAGCTTTCTTT. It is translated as CASSGTTGVSEAFF.

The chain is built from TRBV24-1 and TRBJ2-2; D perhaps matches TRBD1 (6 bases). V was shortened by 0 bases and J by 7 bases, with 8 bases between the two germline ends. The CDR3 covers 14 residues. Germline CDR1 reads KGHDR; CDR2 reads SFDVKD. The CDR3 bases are TGTGCCACCAGTGATTTGAGGGGGAACGGGGAGCTGTTTTTT. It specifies CATSDLRGNGELFF.

This CDR3 is CASSAGGAETQYF. For the CDR3, the DNA is TGTGCCAGCAGCGCAGGAGGAGCAGAGACCCAGTACTTC. This rearrangement joins TRBV9 to TRBJ2-5, with a weak D call TRBD2 (5 bases). The CDR3 runs 13 residues. The V gene's germline CDR1 is SGDLS and CDR2 YYNGEE. The V end lost 3 bases, the J end lost 4 bases, and 10 bases lay between the germline ends.

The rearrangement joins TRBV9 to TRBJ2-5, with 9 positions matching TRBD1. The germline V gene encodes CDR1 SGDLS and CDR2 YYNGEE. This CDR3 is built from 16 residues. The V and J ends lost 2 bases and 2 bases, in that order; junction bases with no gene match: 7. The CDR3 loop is CASSVALGTGQETQYF. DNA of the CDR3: TGTGCCAGCAGCGTGGCACTCGGGACAGGGCAAGAGACCCAGTACTTC.

CDR3 protein: CATYRESGQPQHF. CDR3 coding DNA: TGTGCCACCTACAGGGAGAGCGGTCAGCCCCAGCATTTT. V usage is TRBV28 and J usage is TRBJ1-5; possibly TRBD1 for D (6 bases). Germline V gene sequence: CDR1 MDHEN, CDR2 SYDVKM. The CDR3 totals 13 residues. Trimming cost V 10 bases and J 6 bases, with 16 bases left between them.

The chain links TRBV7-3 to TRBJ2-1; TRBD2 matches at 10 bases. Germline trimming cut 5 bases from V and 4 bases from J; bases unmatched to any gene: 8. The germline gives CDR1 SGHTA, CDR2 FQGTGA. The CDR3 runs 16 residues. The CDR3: CASSPLAGGLYNEQFF. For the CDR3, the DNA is TGTGCCAGCAGCCCTTTAGCGGGGGGTCTATACAATGAGCAGTTCTTC.

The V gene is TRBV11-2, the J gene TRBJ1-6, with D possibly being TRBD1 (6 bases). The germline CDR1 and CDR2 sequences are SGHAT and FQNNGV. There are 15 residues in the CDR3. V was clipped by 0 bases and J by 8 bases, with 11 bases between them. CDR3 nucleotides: TGTGCCAGCAGCTTAGATGCAGGGGTGGATTCACCCCTCCACTTT. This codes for CASSLDAGVDSPLHF.

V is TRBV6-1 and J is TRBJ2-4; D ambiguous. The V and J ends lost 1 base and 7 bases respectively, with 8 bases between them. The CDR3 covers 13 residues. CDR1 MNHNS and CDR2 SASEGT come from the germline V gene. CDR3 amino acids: CASSEGPSNIQYF. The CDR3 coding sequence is TGTGCCAGCAGTGAAGGTCCGAGTAACATTCAGTACTTC.

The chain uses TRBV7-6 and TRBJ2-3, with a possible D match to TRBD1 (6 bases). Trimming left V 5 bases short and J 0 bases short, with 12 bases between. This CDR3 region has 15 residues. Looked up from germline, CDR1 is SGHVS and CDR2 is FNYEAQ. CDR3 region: CASSLGQPSTDTQYF. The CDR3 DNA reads TGTGCCAGCAGCCTGGGACAACCTAGCACAGATACGCAGTATTTT.